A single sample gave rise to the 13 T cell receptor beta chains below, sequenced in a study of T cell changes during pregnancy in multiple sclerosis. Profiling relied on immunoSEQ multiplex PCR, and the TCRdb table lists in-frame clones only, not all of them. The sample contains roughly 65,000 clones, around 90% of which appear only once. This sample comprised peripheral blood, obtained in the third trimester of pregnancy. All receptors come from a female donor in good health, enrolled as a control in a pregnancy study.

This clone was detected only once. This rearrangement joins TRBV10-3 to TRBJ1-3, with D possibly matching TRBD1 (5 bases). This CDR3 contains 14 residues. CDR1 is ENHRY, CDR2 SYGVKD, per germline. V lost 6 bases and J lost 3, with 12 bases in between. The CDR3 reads CAIRAGIGGNTIYF. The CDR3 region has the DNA TGTGCCATCAGGGCAGGGATCGGTGGAAACACCATATATTTT.

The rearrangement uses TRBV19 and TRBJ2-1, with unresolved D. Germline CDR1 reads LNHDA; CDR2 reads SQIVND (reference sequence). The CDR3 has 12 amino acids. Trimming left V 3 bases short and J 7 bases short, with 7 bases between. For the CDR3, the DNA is TGTGCCAGTAGTATCGGAGCTAATGAGCAGTTCTTC. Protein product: CASSIGANEQFF.

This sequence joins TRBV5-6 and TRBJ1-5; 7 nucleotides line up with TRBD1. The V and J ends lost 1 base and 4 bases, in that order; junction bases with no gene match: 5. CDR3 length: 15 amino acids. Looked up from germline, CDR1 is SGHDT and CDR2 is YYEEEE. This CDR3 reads CASSLWDRLNQPQHF. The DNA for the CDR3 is TGTGCCAGCAGCTTGTGGGACAGACTAAATCAGCCCCAGCATTTT. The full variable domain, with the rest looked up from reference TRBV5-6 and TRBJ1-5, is DAGVTQSPTHLIKTRGQQVTLRCSPKSGHDTVSWYQQALGQGPQFIFQYYEEEERQRGNFPDRFSGHQFPNYSSELNVNALLLGDSALYLCASSLWDRLNQPQHFGDGTRLSIL.

The CDR3 protein is CASSLPGAYNEQFF. In nucleotides, the CDR3 is TGTGCCAGCAGCTTACCAGGGGCCTACAATGAGCAGTTCTTC. The chain carries TRBV7-3 and TRBJ2-1, with D possibly matching TRBD1 (6 bases). CDR3 length equals 14 residues. V gave up 2 bases and J gave up 2 bases, with 7 bases separating them. Germline values: CDR1 SGHTA, CDR2 FQGTGA.

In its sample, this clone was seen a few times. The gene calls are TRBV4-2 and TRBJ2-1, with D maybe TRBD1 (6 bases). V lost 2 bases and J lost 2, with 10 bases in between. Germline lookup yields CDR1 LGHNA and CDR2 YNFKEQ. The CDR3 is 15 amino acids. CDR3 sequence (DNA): TGTGCCAGCAGCCAACTCGAGGGGGCCTACAATGAGCAGTTCTTC. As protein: CASSQLEGAYNEQFF.

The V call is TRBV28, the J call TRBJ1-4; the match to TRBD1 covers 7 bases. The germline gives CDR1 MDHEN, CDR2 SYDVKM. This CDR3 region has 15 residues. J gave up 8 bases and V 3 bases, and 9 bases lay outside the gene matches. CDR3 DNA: TGTGCCAGCAGTTTGCCCGGGACAGCGGCCGAAAAACTGTTTTTT. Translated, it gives CASSLPGTAAEKLFF. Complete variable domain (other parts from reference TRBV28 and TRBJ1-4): DVKVTQSSRYLVKRTGEKVFLECVQDMDHENMFWYRQDPGLGLRLIYFSYDVKMKEKGDIPEGYSVSREKKERFSLILESASTNQTSMYLCASSLPGTAAEKLFFGSGTQLSVL.

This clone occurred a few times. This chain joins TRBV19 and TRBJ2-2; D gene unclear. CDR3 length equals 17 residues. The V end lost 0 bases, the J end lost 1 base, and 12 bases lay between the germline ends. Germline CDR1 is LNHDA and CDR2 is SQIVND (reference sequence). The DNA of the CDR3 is TGTGCCAGTAGTATAGATCACGGCAGGCTGAACACCGGGGAGCTGTTTTTT. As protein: CASSIDHGRLNTGELFF.

The CDR3 DNA follows: TGCGCCAGCAGCCAAGAAGGGGGGGGAAAAGAGACCCAGTACTTC. Translated: CASSQEGGGKETQYF. J is TRBJ2-5 and V is TRBV4-3, with D maybe TRBD2 (7 bases). CDR1 is LGHNA and CDR2 is YSLEER in the germline V gene. The ends were cut back, 0 bases at V and 3 bases at J, with 11 bases in the middle. CDR3 length: 15 residues.

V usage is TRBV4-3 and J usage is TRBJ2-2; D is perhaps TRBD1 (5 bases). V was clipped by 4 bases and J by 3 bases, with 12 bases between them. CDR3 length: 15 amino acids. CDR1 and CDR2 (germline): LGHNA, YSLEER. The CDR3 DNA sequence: TGCGCCAGCAGCCCAAATGGGGCCTACACCGGGGAGCTGTTTTTT. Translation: CASSPNGAYTGELFF.

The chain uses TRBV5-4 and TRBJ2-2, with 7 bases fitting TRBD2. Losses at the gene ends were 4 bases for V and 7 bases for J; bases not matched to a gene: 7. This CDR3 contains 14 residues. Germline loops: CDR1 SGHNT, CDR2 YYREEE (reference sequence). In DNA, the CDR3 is TGTGCCAGCAGCCGGGGGAGGGAGGTCGGGGAGCTGTTTTTT. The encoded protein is CASSRGREVGELFF.

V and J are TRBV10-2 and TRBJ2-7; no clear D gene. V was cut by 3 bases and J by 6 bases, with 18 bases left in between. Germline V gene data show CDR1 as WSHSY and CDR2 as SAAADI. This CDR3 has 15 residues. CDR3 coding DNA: TGCGCCAGCAGTGAAAACCTGGTGGTACAGACCGAGCAGTACTTC. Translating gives CASSENLVVQTEQYF.

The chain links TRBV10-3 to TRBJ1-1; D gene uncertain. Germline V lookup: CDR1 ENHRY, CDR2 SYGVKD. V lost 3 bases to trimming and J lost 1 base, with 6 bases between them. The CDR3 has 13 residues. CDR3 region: CAISEAGNTEAFF. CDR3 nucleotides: TGTGCCATCAGTGAAGCAGGGAACACTGAAGCTTTCTTT.

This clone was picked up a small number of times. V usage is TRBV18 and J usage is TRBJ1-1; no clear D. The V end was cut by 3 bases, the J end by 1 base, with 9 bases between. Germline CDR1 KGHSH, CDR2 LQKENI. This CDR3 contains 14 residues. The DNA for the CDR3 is TGTGCCAGCTCACCTCGTGTCTCGAACACTGAAGCTTTCTTT. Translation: CASSPRVSNTEAFF.